This T cell receptor (beta chain) was sequenced in a study of cytomegalovirus exposure and HLA in healthy donors. Overall study context: The early release's HLA-typed donors yielded approximately 85 million unique TCRs. Notes on the study in general: The study found most TCR sequences rare, yet found some public TCRs in many donors.

This PCR relied on a set of 60 Vbeta primers and 13 Jbeta primers. The method was immunoSEQ multiplex PCR; TCRdb's version includes in-frame clones alone and lacks a portion of them. The table records 25,000 to 40,000 clones, about 65% of them present only once. As for this clone: What it recognizes is unknown.

The V gene lost 8 bases and the J gene lost 6 bases, with 14 bases spanning the gap. Germline-derived CDR1 and CDR2 are KGHSH and LQKENI. The CDR3 sequence is 13 residues long. The specimen was PBMCs. The rearrangement joins TRBV18 to TRBJ1-5; weak D call: TRBD1 (6 bases). This TCR came from a man aged 45-65 years in good health and CMV-seropositive. CDR3: CASGGGAGQPQHF. The CDR3 DNA follows: TGTGCCAGCGGAGGGGGGGCGGGTCAGCCCCAGCATTTT.